This T cell receptor beta chain was observed in a study of T cell repertoires in cytomegalovirus infection. Study outcomes and limitations: CMV-specific HLA-C-restricted TCR beta clonotypes dominated the ex vivo response.

TCRdb reanalysed the reads using MiXCR and keeps one entry per CDR3 protein. Of around 550,000 distinct CDR3 sequences in the sample, more than 25% were seen once. This clonotype showed up just a few times. Its antigen is still unknown. This TCR was sampled from a human donor in good health (CMV status not recorded). Some clones in this sample may be carry-over from other donors' samples. Sequences were obtained from PBMCs.

CDR3 coding DNA: TGCAGTGCTAGAGGAGGACTGAGTGATTCACCCCTCCACTTT. Translation: CSARGGLSDSPLHF. V and J are TRBV20-1 and TRBJ1-6, with D unclear. Per the germline V gene, CDR1 is DFQATT and CDR2 is SNEGSKA (reference sequence). This CDR3 has 14 amino acids. V was cut by 1 base and J by 8 bases, with 12 bases left in between.